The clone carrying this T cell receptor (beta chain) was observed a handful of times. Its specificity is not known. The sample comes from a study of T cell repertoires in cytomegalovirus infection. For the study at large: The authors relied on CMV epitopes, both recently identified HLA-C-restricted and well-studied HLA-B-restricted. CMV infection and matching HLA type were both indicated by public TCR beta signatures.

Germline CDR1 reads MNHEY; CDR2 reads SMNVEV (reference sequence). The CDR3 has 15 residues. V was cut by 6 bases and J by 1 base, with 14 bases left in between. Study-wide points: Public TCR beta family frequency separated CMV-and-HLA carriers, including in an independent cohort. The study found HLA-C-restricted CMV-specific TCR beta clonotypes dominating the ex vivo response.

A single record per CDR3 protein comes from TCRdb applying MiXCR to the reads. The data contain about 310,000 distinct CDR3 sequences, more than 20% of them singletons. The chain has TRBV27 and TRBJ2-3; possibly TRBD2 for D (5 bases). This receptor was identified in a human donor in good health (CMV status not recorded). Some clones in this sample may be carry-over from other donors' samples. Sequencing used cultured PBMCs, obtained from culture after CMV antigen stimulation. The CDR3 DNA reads TGTGCCAGCAGAAGGAGGAGCGGAGGCACAGATACGCAGTATTTT. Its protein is CASRRRSGGTDTQYF.